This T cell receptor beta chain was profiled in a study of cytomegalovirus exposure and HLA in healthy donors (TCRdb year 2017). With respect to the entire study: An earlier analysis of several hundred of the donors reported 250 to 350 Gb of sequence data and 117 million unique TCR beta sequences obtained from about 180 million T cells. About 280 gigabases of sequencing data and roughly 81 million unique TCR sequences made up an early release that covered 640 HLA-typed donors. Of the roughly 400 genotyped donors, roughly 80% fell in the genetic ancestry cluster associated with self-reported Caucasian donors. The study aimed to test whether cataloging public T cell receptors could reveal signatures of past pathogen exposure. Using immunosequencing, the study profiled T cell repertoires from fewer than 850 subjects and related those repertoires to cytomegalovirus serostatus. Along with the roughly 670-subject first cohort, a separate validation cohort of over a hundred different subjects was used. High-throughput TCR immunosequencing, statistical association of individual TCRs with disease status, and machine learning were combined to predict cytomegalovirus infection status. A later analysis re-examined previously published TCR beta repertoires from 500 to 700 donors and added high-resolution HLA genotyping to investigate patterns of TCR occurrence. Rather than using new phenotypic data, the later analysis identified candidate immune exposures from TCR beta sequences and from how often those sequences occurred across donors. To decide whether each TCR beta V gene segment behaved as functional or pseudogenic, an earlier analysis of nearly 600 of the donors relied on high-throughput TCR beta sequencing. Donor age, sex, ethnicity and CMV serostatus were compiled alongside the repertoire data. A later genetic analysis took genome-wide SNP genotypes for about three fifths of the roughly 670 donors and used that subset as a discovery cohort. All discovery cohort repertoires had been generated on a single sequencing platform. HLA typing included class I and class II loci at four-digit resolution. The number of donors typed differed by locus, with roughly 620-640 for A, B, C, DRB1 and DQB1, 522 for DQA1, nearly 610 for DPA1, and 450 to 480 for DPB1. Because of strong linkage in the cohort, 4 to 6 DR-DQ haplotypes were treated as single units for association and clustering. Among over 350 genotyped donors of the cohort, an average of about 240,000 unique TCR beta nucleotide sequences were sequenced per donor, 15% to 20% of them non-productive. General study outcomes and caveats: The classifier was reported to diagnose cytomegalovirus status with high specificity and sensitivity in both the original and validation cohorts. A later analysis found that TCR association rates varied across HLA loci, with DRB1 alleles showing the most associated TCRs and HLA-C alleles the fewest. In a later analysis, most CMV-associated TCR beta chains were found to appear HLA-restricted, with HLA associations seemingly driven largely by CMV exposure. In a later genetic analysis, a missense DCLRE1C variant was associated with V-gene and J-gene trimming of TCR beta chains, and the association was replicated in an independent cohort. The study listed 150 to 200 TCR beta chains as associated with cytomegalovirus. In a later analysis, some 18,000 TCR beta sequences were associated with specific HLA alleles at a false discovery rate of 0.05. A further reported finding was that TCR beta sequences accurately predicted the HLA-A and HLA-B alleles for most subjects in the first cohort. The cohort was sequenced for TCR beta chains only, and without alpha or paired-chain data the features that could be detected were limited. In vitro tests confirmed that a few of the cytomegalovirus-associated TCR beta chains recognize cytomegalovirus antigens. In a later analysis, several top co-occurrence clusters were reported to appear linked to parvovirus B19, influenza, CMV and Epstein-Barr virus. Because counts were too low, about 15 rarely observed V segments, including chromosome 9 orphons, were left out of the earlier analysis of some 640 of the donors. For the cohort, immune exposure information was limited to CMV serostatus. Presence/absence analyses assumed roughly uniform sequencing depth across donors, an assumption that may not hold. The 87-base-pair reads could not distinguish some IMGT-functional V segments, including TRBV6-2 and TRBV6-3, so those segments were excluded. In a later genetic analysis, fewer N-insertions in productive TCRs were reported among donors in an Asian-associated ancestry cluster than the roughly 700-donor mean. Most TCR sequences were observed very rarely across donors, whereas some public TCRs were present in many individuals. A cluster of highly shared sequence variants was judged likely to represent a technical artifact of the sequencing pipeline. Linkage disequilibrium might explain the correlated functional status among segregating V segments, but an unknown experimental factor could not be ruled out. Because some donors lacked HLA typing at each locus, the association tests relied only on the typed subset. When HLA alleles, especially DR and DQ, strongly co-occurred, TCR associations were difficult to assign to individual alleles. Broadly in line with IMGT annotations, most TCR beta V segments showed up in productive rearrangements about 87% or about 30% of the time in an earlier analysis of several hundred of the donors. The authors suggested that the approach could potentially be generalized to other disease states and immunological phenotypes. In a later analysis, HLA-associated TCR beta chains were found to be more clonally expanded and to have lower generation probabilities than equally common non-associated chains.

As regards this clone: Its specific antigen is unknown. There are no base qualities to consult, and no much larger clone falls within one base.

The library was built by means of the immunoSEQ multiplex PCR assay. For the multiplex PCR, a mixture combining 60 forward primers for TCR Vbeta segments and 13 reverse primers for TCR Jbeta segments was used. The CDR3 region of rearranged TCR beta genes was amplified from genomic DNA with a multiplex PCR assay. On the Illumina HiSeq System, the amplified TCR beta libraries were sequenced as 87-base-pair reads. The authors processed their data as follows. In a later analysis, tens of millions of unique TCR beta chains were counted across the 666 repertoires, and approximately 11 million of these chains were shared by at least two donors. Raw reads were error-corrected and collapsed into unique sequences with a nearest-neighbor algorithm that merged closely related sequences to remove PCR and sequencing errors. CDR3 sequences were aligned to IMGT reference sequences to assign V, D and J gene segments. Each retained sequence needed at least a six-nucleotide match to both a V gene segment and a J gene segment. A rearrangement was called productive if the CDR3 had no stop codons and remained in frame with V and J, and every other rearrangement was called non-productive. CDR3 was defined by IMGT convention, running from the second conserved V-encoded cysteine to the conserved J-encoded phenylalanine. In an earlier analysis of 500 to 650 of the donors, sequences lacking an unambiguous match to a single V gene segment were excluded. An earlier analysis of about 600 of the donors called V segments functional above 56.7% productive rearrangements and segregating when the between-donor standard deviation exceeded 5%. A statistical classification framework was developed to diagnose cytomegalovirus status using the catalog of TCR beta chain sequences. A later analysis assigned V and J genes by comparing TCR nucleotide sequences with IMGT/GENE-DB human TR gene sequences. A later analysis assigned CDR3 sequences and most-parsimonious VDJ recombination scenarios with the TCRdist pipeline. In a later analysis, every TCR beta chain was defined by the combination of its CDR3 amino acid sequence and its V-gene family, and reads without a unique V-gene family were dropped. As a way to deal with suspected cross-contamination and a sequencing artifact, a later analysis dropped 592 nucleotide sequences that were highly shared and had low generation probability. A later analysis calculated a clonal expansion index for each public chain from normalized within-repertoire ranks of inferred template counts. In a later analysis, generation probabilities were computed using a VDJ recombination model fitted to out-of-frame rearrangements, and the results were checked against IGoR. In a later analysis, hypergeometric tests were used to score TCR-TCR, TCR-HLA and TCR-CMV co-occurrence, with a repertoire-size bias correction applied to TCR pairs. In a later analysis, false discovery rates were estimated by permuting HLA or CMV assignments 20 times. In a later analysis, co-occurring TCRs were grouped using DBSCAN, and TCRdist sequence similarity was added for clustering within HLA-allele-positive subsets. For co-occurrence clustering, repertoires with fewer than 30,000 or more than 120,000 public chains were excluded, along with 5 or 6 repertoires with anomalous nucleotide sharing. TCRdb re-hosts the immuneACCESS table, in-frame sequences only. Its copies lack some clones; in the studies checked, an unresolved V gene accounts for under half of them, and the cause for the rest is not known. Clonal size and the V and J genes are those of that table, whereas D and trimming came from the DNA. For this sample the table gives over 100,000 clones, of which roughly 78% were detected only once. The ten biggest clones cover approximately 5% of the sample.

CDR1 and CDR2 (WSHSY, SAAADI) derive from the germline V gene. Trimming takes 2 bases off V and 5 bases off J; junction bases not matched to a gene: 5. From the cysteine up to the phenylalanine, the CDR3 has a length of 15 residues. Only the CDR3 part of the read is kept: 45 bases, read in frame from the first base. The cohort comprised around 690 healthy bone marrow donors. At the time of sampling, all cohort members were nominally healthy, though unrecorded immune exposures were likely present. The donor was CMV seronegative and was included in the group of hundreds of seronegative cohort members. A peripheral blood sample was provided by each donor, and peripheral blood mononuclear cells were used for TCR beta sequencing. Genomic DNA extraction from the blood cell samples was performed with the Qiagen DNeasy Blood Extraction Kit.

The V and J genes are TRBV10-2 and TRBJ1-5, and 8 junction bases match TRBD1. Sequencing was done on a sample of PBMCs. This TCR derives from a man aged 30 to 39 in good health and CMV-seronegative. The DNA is TGCGCCAGCAGTGAGGGACAGGGTCCCCATCAGCCCCAGCATTTT. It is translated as CASSEGQGPHQPQHF.